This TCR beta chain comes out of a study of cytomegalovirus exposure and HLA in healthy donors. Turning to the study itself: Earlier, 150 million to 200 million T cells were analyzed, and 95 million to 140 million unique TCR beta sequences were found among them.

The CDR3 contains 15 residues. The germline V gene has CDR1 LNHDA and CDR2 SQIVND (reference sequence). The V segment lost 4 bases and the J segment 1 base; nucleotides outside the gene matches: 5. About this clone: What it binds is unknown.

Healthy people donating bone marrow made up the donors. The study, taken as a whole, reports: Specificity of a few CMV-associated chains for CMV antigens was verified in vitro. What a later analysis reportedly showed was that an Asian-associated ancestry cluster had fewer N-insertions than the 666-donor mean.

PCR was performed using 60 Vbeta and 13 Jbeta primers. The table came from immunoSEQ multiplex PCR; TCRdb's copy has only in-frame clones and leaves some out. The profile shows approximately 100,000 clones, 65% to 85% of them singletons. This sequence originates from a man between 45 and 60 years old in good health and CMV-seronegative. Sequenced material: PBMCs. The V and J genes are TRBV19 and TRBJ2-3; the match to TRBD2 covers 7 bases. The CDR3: CASSNQRDRTDTQYF. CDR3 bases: TGTGCCAGTAGTAACCAGCGGGATCGCACAGATACGCAGTATTTT.